This entry lists 18 T cell receptor beta chains sequenced from one sample in a study of early T cells in non-severe SARS-CoV-2 infection. TCRdb used MiXCR to reprocess the 5' RACE reads, holding one entry per CDR3 protein. Of roughly 56,000 distinct CDR3 sequences listed, 8.5% to 9.5% are singletons. The source material was whole blood. The receptor source for this set is an adult who was a healthcare worker with PCR-confirmed SARS-CoV-2 infection or an uninfected control (not recorded which).

In its sample, this clonotype was seen a few times. The V call is TRBV12-3 or TRBV12-4, the J call TRBJ1-5; D gene uncertain. The CDR3 covers 13 residues. V was pared by 3 bases and J by 5 bases, with 8 bases between. The CDR3 is CASSLRIHQPQHF. DNA of the CDR3: TGTGCCAGCAGTTTGCGAATTCATCAGCCCCAGCATTTT.

Only a few counts were recorded for this clonotype. The DNA for the CDR3 is TGTGCCAGCAGTTTTCAGTTTAGCCCCTACAATGAGCAGTTCTTC. Encoded protein: CASSFQFSPYNEQFF. The genes are TRBV7-2 and TRBJ2-1; no reliable D call. CDR3 size: 15 residues. V lost 6 bases and J lost 2, with 14 bases in between. Looked up from germline, CDR1 is SGHTA and CDR2 is FQGNSA.

The sample holds many counts of this clonotype. The V and J genes are TRBV2 and TRBJ2-3; no firm D call. The CDR3 spans 15 residues. Germline V gene sequence: CDR1 SNHLY, CDR2 FYNNEI. Trimming took off 6 bases at V and 4 bases at J, with 17 bases between the two ends. In DNA, the CDR3 is TGTGCCAGCAGGGCCCGGGCCCTGGGTCCAGATACGCAGTATTTT. Protein sequence: CASRARALGPDTQYF.

The chain recombines TRBV5-1 with TRBJ1-6; unclear D gene. Germline V gives CDR1 SGHRS, CDR2 YFSETQ. The V end lost 1 base, the J end lost 1 base, and 9 bases lay between the germline ends. This CDR3 has 16 residues. The CDR3: CASSLRVGSYNSPLHF. DNA of the CDR3: TGCGCCAGCAGCTTGAGAGTGGGGTCCTATAATTCACCCCTCCACTTT.

The chain combines TRBV29-1 with TRBJ1-5, with D unresolved. This CDR3 comprises 13 residues. V was pared by 4 bases and J by 6 bases, with 13 bases between. Germline V gene data show CDR1 as SQVTM and CDR2 as ANQGSEA. The CDR3 is CSVVEAGGQPQHF. CDR3 DNA sequence: TGCAGCGTTGTCGAGGCAGGCGGTCAGCCCCAGCATTTT.

The chain is built from TRBV28 and TRBJ2-7, with 7 bases identical to TRBD2. V was pared by 1 base and J by 4 bases, with 7 bases of the junction left unmatched. Per the germline V gene, CDR1 is MDHEN and CDR2 is SYDVKM. The CDR3 totals 15 residues. The CDR3 protein is CASSLLPGGNYEQYV. The CDR3 DNA reads as TGTGCCAGCAGTTTATTGCCGGGGGGAAATTACGAGCAGTACGTC.

This chain uses TRBV21-1 with TRBJ2-5; TRBD2 reflects the table's D call only, with no check against the DNA. TRBV21-1 has pseudogene status. The CDR3 covers 17 residues. CDR3 nucleotide sequence: TGTGCCAGCAGCAACTTCTCCGGGCGGGAGAGACAAGAGACCCAGTACTTC. Protein: CASSNFSGRERQETQYF.

V and J are TRBV10-3 and TRBJ1-1, with a possible D match to TRBD1 (6 bases). CDR1 is ENHRY and CDR2 is SYGVKD in the germline V gene. The CDR3 runs to 14 residues. V lost 4 bases, J lost 4 bases, and 13 bases lay in between. CDR3: CAISVGGFGTEAFF. Here the CDR3 DNA reads TGTGCCATCAGTGTAGGGGGATTTGGCACTGAAGCTTTCTTT.

The gene calls are TRBV12-3 or TRBV12-4 and TRBJ2-1; D not certain. Trimming removed 8 bases from V and 7 bases from J, with 18 bases in between. The length of the CDR3 is 14 residues. Here the CDR3 DNA reads TGTGCCAGCTTTGGGCCCCCCGTTCAGAATGAGCAGTTCTTC. It encodes CASFGPPVQNEQFF.

This clonotype was detected many times. CDR3 in amino acids: CSVEIRGVATDTQYF. As DNA, the CDR3 is TGCAGCGTTGAAATCAGGGGGGTTGCCACAGATACGCAGTATTTT. The rearrangement joins TRBV29-1 to TRBJ2-3; D possibly corresponds to TRBD1 (7 bases). There are 15 residues in the CDR3. CDR1 is SQVTM, CDR2 ANQGSEA, per germline. Trimming cost V 2 bases and J 2 bases, with 14 bases left between them.

The table lists this clonotype with many counts. The CDR3 is CASSFGTGSNTEAFF. CDR3 DNA sequence: TGTGCCAGCAGCTTCGGGACAGGGTCGAACACTGAAGCTTTCTTT. This sequence joins TRBV7-9 and TRBJ1-1; 9 bases map to TRBD1. Germline CDR1 is SEHNR and CDR2 is FQNEAQ (reference sequence). The CDR3 is 15 amino acids. The V segment lost 3 bases and the J segment 1 base; nucleotides outside the gene matches: 3.

This clonotype has ten or more counts. V is TRBV5-6 and J is TRBJ1-1; D remains ambiguous. The germline V gene has CDR1 SGHDT and CDR2 YYEEEE. V was clipped by 0 bases and J by 5 bases, with 5 bases between them. CDR3 length: 12 residues. This chain's CDR3 is CASSLVGTEAFF. The DNA of the CDR3 is TGTGCCAGCAGCTTGGTTGGTACTGAAGCTTTCTTT.

The chain is built from TRBV24-1 and TRBJ1-3; D is undetermined. Germline-derived CDR1 and CDR2 are KGHDR and SFDVKD. V lost 3 bases and J 0 bases, leaving 11 bases between the germline ends. The CDR3 sequence is 16 residues long. CDR3 sequence: CATSDPTGSSGNTIYF. The CDR3 DNA is TGTGCCACCAGTGATCCTACCGGGAGCTCTGGAAACACCATATATTTT.

This clonotype was counted at least ten times. The chain uses TRBV7-2 and TRBJ2-4; no firm D call. CDR3 size: 13 residues. CDR1 and CDR2 (germline): SGHTA, FQGNSA. Trimming cost V 4 bases and J 5 bases, with 9 bases left between them. Written as DNA, the CDR3 is TGTGCCAGCAGCTCAGCCCCCGAAAACATTCAGTACTTC. Translation: CASSSAPENIQYF.

The table lists this clonotype with many counts. This chain connects TRBV10-3 to TRBJ2-2, with 14 bases aligning to TRBD2. CDR1 ENHRY and CDR2 SYGVKD come from the germline V gene. The V and J ends lost 4 bases and 2 bases, in that order; junction bases with no gene match: 3. The CDR3 is 17 residues long. The CDR3 reads CAISAGTSGGNTGELFF. The CDR3 DNA reads as TGTGCCATCAGTGCCGGGACTAGCGGGGGAAACACCGGGGAGCTGTTTTTT.

V and J are TRBV18 and TRBJ1-4; D might be TRBD1 (6 bases). Germline values: CDR1 KGHSH, CDR2 LQKENI. There are 13 residues in the CDR3. V was clipped by 2 bases and J by 6 bases, with 7 bases between them. The chain's CDR3 is CASSPNRDEKLFF. The CDR3 nucleotides are TGTGCCAGCTCACCAAACAGGGATGAAAAACTGTTTTTT.

DNA of the CDR3: TGTGCCAGCAGTTTAGAAAGAGGACGGAATAGCAATCAGCCCCAGCATTTT. Protein: CASSLERGRNSNQPQHF. The chain links TRBV28 to TRBJ1-5; D not resolved. The CDR3 extends over 17 amino acids. V was cut by 2 bases and J by 0 bases, with 14 bases left in between. Germline V CDR1 and CDR2: MDHEN, SYDVKM.

The chain employs TRBV15 and TRBJ1-5; TRBD1 might be the D (5 bases). The CDR3 is 14 amino acids. Germline V gene data show CDR1 as LNHNV and CDR2 as YYDKDF (reference sequence). The V gene lost 5 bases and the J gene lost 0 bases, with 8 bases spanning the gap. The CDR3 nucleotides are TGTGCCACCAGCCTGGGGGTTAGCAATCAGCCCCAGCATTTT. Amino acid sequence: CATSLGVSNQPQHF.